Following are 2 T cell receptor beta chains from one sample sequenced in a study of cytomegalovirus exposure and HLA in healthy donors. Researchers ran the PCR with 60 Vbeta and 13 Jbeta primers. This table comes from immunoSEQ multiplex PCR, and its TCRdb copy is limited to in-frame clones, with some not included. Among about 130,000 clones, more than 65% were seen once, and the ten largest hold 3.5% to 4%. The sequencing sample was made of PBMCs. The receptors come from a man aged 18 to 35 in good health and CMV-seropositive.

The CDR3 nucleotides are TGTGCCAGTAGGCTGCAGACTGGGGAGTACACTGAAGCTTTCTTT. It encodes CASRLQTGEYTEAFF. The chain has TRBV19 and TRBJ1-1; D ambiguous. V gave up 6 bases and J gave up 3 bases, with 17 bases separating them. The CDR3 has 15 amino acids. Germline V gene sequence: CDR1 LNHDA, CDR2 SQIVND (reference sequence).

The V call is TRBV4-3, the J call TRBJ1-4; no definite D call. This CDR3 is built from 13 residues. Trimming took off 0 bases at V and 8 bases at J, with 7 bases between the two ends. Germline-derived CDR1 and CDR2 are LGHNA and YSLEER. DNA of the CDR3: TGCGCCAGCAGCCAAGAACGGCGGGAAAAACTGTTTTTT. This gives the protein CASSQERREKLFF.